A single sample is the source of the 2 T cell receptor beta chains below, sequenced in a study of Ad26.COV2.S vaccination and SARS-CoV-2 variants. The treatment: about 20 received Ad26.COV2.S at low or high dose, single or two shots; about 5 received placebo; per-sample allocation not given. Sampling occurred on day 63 after the first vaccine or placebo injection. The protocol was immunoSEQ multiplex PCR, while the TCRdb copy is restricted to in-frame clones and leaves out a portion. The top ten hold about 5% of the sample, which has roughly 330,000 clones, 75% to 90% seen once. This specimen was peripheral blood, taken in a trial of Ad26.COV2.S vaccine versus placebo. The receptors were sampled from a person aged 18-65 years who received the Ad26.COV2.S COVID-19 vaccine or a placebo.

The rearrangement uses TRBV6-2 or TRBV6-3 and TRBJ2-7; D not resolved. The length of the CDR3 is 11 residues. Germline V gives CDR1 MNHEY, CDR2 SVGEGT. Trimming removed 4 bases from V and 3 bases from J, with 4 bases in between. DNA for the CDR3: TGTGCCAGCAGTTCCCTCTACGAGCAGTACTTC. Translation gives CASSSLYEQYF.

The J gene is TRBJ2-7, the V gene TRBV25-1, with 7 bases identical to TRBD1. This CDR3 comprises 13 residues. V was pared by 6 bases and J by 3 bases, with 5 bases of the junction left unmatched. Germline loops: CDR1 MGHDK, CDR2 SYGVNS. The CDR3 sequence is CASSGQGDYEQYV. The CDR3, as DNA: TGTGCCAGCAGCGGGCAGGGGGACTACGAGCAGTACGTC.